The rows below give T cell receptor beta chains drawn from one sample of a study of beta chain features in type 1 diabetes. Here immunoSEQ multiplex PCR was the method, and the copy in TCRdb shows in-frame clones only, minus some. In the table there are around 350,000 clones, approximately 12% of which are singletons. The sequencing input was naive CD4+ T cells from blood. Every receptor here comes from a man aged 18 to 35 in good health. Each CDR3 is given with its conserved first and last residue. The order of the fields is J gene, D gene, clone size, V gene, CDR3 DNA, CDR3 protein. D genes are given only for firm matches. Clone size, where shown, is once, few, many, or a class for clones that have expanded.

J gene: TRBJ1-2; D gene: .; clone size: .; V gene: TRBV7-6; CDR3 DNA: TGTGCCAGCAGCTCACTGACAGCCTCTAACTATGGCTACACCTTC; CDR3 protein: CASSSLTASNYGYTF
J gene: TRBJ2-7; D gene: TRBD1; clone size: .; V gene: TRBV7-8; CDR3 DNA: TGTGCCAGCAGCTTAGAATGGGACAGGGGTACCTACGAGCAGTACTTC; CDR3 protein: CASSLEWDRGTYEQYF
J gene: TRBJ1-2; D gene: TRBD1; clone size: .; V gene: TRBV30; CDR3 DNA: TGTGCCTGGGGTGGGACAGGGGCAGTTAATTATGGCTACACCTTC; CDR3 protein: CAWGGTGAVNYGYTF
J gene: TRBJ2-7; D gene: TRBD1; clone size: few; V gene: TRBV5-6; CDR3 DNA: TGTGCCAGCAGCCCGACAGGGGGGAACTACGAGCAGTACTTC; CDR3 protein: CASSPTGGNYEQYF
J gene: TRBJ2-2; D gene: TRBD2; clone size: once; V gene: TRBV5-1; CDR3 DNA: TGCGCCAGCAGCTTGGAAGGTAGCGGGAGCACCGGGGAGCTGTTTTTT; CDR3 protein: CASSLEGSGSTGELFF
J gene: TRBJ1-5; D gene: TRBD1; clone size: few; V gene: TRBV2; CDR3 DNA: TGTGCCAGCAGTGCCGGGACAGGGGTTAGCAATCAGCCCCAGCATTTT; CDR3 protein: CASSAGTGVSNQPQHF
J gene: TRBJ2-7; D gene: .; clone size: few; V gene: TRBV4-2; CDR3 DNA: TGTGCCAGCAGCCAAGCACGGGGTCGAACGTACTTC; CDR3 protein: CASSQARGRTYF
J gene: TRBJ2-7; D gene: TRBD2; clone size: .; V gene: TRBV6-5; CDR3 DNA: TGTGCCACTTGGGCTAGCGGGAGATACGAGCAGTACTTC; CDR3 protein: CATWASGRYEQYF
J gene: TRBJ1-1; D gene: TRBD1; clone size: few; V gene: TRBV4-2; CDR3 DNA: TGTGCCAGCAGCCAAGGGACAGGAAGGGACACTGAAGCTTTCTTT; CDR3 protein: CASSQGTGRDTEAFF
J gene: TRBJ1-5; D gene: TRBD1; clone size: .; V gene: TRBV18; CDR3 DNA: TGTGCCAGCTCACCTTTGGGACAGGGGTATCAGCCCCAGCATTTT; CDR3 protein: CASSPLGQGYQPQHF
J gene: TRBJ2-3; D gene: TRBD2; clone size: .; V gene: TRBV27; CDR3 DNA: TGTGCCAGCAGTTTGAGCGGGAGGAACCCAGATACGCAGTATTTT; CDR3 protein: CASSLSGRNPDTQYF
J gene: TRBJ1-2; D gene: .; clone size: .; V gene: TRBV2; CDR3 DNA: TGTGCCAGCAGCCAAAATCAGGGAAGGGGCTACACCTTC; CDR3 protein: CASSQNQGRGYTF
J gene: TRBJ1-3; D gene: TRBD1; clone size: .; V gene: TRBV5-4; CDR3 DNA: TGTGCCAGCAGCTCCCGACAGGGCTCTGGAAACACCATATATTTT; CDR3 protein: CASSSRQGSGNTIYF
J gene: TRBJ2-3; D gene: .; clone size: .; V gene: TRBV9; CDR3 DNA: TGTGCCAGCAGCGGACTTAGAAATACGCAGTATTTT; CDR3 protein: CASSGLRNTQYF
J gene: TRBJ2-1; D gene: TRBD2; clone size: few; V gene: TRBV19; CDR3 DNA: TGTGCCAGTAGTATAGCGGGAGGGGTCAATGAGCAGTTCTTC; CDR3 protein: CASSIAGGVNEQFF
J gene: TRBJ2-7; D gene: .; clone size: .; V gene: TRBV9; CDR3 DNA: TGTGCCAGCAGCGTAGAGGGGAAGTTGGGCGAGCAGTACTTC; CDR3 protein: CASSVEGKLGEQYF
J gene: TRBJ1-5; D gene: TRBD1; clone size: .; V gene: TRBV2; CDR3 DNA: TGTGCCAGCAGTGAGACAGGGGTTCATCAGCCCCAGCATTTT; CDR3 protein: CASSETGVHQPQHF
J gene: TRBJ2-1; D gene: .; clone size: few; V gene: TRBV11-1; CDR3 DNA: TGTGCCAGCAGCTTAGAACCGGGATTGATCTACAATGAGCAGTTCTTC; CDR3 protein: CASSLEPGLIYNEQFF
J gene: TRBJ1-2; D gene: .; clone size: .; V gene: TRBV30; CDR3 DNA: TGTGCCTGGAGCGGGACACTCGGGGGGGATGGCTACACCTTC; CDR3 protein: CAWSGTLGGDGYTF
J gene: TRBJ1-2; D gene: TRBD1; clone size: few; V gene: TRBV7-2; CDR3 DNA: TGTGCCAGCAGCTTAGTGACAGGGGGTGGCTATGGCTACACCTTC; CDR3 protein: CASSLVTGGGYGYTF
J gene: TRBJ1-2; D gene: .; clone size: .; V gene: TRBV7-2; CDR3 DNA: TGTGCCAGCAGCTTACGAAGGGGCGCGGACTATGGCTACACCTTC; CDR3 protein: CASSLRRGADYGYTF
J gene: TRBJ1-2; D gene: TRBD1; clone size: few; V gene: TRBV12-5; CDR3 DNA: TGTGCTAGTGGTTCGTCCGGGACAGCTTATGGCTACACCTTC; CDR3 protein: CASGSSGTAYGYTF
J gene: TRBJ2-7; D gene: .; clone size: few; V gene: TRBV6-6; CDR3 DNA: TGTGCCAGCAGGAGAGTCTACGAGCAGTACTTC; CDR3 protein: CASRRVYEQYF
J gene: TRBJ2-3; D gene: TRBD2; clone size: few; V gene: TRBV5-4; CDR3 DNA: TGTGCCAGCAGCTCACATCTAGCGGGGAATCAGCAGGATACGCAGTATTTT; CDR3 protein: CASSSHLAGNQQDTQYF
J gene: TRBJ1-4; D gene: .; clone size: few; V gene: TRBV27; CDR3 DNA: TGTGCCAGCAGTGTATGGGACGGGGGGAATGAAAAACTGTTTTTT; CDR3 protein: CASSVWDGGNEKLFF
J gene: TRBJ1-2; D gene: .; clone size: .; V gene: TRBV14; CDR3 DNA: TGTGCCAGCAGCCAAGTAAGGCAGGTGACCTATGGCTACACCTTC; CDR3 protein: CASSQVRQVTYGYTF
J gene: TRBJ2-7; D gene: .; clone size: few; V gene: TRBV5-1; CDR3 DNA: TGCGCCAGCAGCGTCGGGACAAGTTCCTACGAGCAGTACTTC; CDR3 protein: CASSVGTSSYEQYF
J gene: TRBJ2-7; D gene: .; clone size: few; V gene: TRBV7-9; CDR3 DNA: TGTGCCAGCAGTTCGGGACTGGTGGCCTACGAGCAGTACTTC; CDR3 protein: CASSSGLVAYEQYF
J gene: TRBJ2-5; D gene: TRBD2; clone size: .; V gene: TRBV19; CDR3 DNA: TGTGCCAGTAGTATGCGGGGGGCGAGGGAGACCCAGTACTTC; CDR3 protein: CASSMRGARETQYF
J gene: TRBJ2-6; D gene: TRBD1; clone size: .; V gene: TRBV7-2; CDR3 DNA: TGTGCCAGCAGCTTAGCGGGACAGGGGGCTGGGGCCAACGTCCTGACTTTC; CDR3 protein: CASSLAGQGAGANVLTF
J gene: TRBJ1-2; D gene: .; clone size: .; V gene: TRBV28; CDR3 DNA: TGTGCCAGCAGTTCCCCGGCAGGCGCCTATGGCTACACCTTC; CDR3 protein: CASSSPAGAYGYTF
J gene: TRBJ1-1; D gene: .; clone size: .; V gene: TRBV5-1; CDR3 DNA: TGCGCCAGCAGCTCCGCGGGGGTACTCAGGAACACTGAAGCTTTCTTT; CDR3 protein: CASSSAGVLRNTEAFF
J gene: TRBJ2-3; D gene: .; clone size: few; V gene: TRBV29-1; CDR3 DNA: TGCAGCGTTGAAATCTCTGACAATACGCAGTATTTT; CDR3 protein: CSVEISDNTQYF
J gene: TRBJ2-1; D gene: TRBD2; clone size: .; V gene: TRBV14; CDR3 DNA: TGTGCCAGCAGCCACGTAAGAGCGGGGGTGAACAATGAGCAGTTCTTC; CDR3 protein: CASSHVRAGVNNEQFF
J gene: TRBJ2-1; D gene: TRBD1; clone size: .; V gene: TRBV30; CDR3 DNA: TGTGCCTGGAGACGGGACAGAGCCTACAATGAGCAGTTCTTC; CDR3 protein: CAWRRDRAYNEQFF
J gene: TRBJ2-5; D gene: .; clone size: few; V gene: TRBV9; CDR3 DNA: TGTGCCAGCAGCGTTACCGGGACTGTGGGGGAGACCCAGTACTTC; CDR3 protein: CASSVTGTVGETQYF
J gene: TRBJ1-1; D gene: .; clone size: few; V gene: TRBV7-3; CDR3 DNA: TGTGCCAGCAGCTTAGGAGGAGAGAACACTGAAGCTTTCTTT; CDR3 protein: CASSLGGENTEAFF
J gene: TRBJ2-7; D gene: TRBD1; clone size: .; V gene: TRBV18; CDR3 DNA: TGTGCCAGCTCACCACGGCCGGGACAGGGATTCGAGCAGTACTTC; CDR3 protein: CASSPRPGQGFEQYF
J gene: TRBJ1-1; D gene: .; clone size: few; V gene: TRBV28; CDR3 DNA: TGTGCCAGCAGCTCCAGGGTGGCCACTGAAGCTTTCTTT; CDR3 protein: CASSSRVATEAFF
J gene: TRBJ2-7; D gene: .; clone size: few; V gene: TRBV15; CDR3 DNA: TGTGCCACCAGCAGAGGAGGCCTAGGCTACGAGCAGTACTTC; CDR3 protein: CATSRGGLGYEQYF
J gene: TRBJ2-6; D gene: TRBD1; clone size: .; V gene: TRBV9; CDR3 DNA: TGTGCCAGCAGCCCTCGGACAGGGCTGGGCTCTGGGGCCAACGTCCTGACTTTC; CDR3 protein: CASSPRTGLGSGANVLTF
J gene: TRBJ2-1; D gene: TRBD1; clone size: few; V gene: TRBV7-2; CDR3 DNA: TGTGCCAGCAGCCCAGGACAGGGTGGTAAGTTCTTC; CDR3 protein: CASSPGQGGKFF
J gene: TRBJ2-4; D gene: .; clone size: .; V gene: TRBV21-1; CDR3 DNA: TGTGCCAGCAGCAAGACAGGGACAAAAAACATTCAGTACTTC; CDR3 protein: CASSKTGTKNIQYF
J gene: TRBJ1-1; D gene: TRBD1; clone size: .; V gene: TRBV10-3; CDR3 DNA: TGTGCCATCAGTGGACAGGGGGACACTGAAGCTTTCTTT; CDR3 protein: CAISGQGDTEAFF
J gene: TRBJ2-5; D gene: .; clone size: few; V gene: TRBV4-2; CDR3 DNA: TGTGCCAGCAGCCAAGCCCAGGGGAGCGTCGAGACCCAGTACTTC; CDR3 protein: CASSQAQGSVETQYF
J gene: TRBJ2-7; D gene: TRBD2; clone size: .; V gene: TRBV28; CDR3 DNA: TGTGCCAGCAGTGGGGGGGGAGGAAAAACCTACGAGCAGTACTTC; CDR3 protein: CASSGGGGKTYEQYF
J gene: TRBJ2-5; D gene: .; clone size: .; V gene: TRBV4-3; CDR3 DNA: TGCGCCAGCAGCCAATCGGATAGCGGAGAGACCCAGTACTTC; CDR3 protein: CASSQSDSGETQYF
J gene: TRBJ2-3; D gene: TRBD2; clone size: few; V gene: TRBV4-1; CDR3 DNA: TGCGCCAGCAGCCAAGCACTAGCGGGCACAGATACGCAGTATTTT; CDR3 protein: CASSQALAGTDTQYF
J gene: TRBJ2-7; D gene: TRBD1; clone size: few; V gene: TRBV2; CDR3 DNA: TGTGCCAGCGCCGACCCGGGACAGCTGTTTTACGAGCAGTACTTC; CDR3 protein: CASADPGQLFYEQYF
J gene: TRBJ1-5; D gene: .; clone size: .; V gene: TRBV30; CDR3 DNA: TGTGCCTCCGCTGACAGTTACAATCAGCCCCAGCATTTT; CDR3 protein: CASADSYNQPQHF
J gene: TRBJ2-5; D gene: .; clone size: few; V gene: TRBV30; CDR3 DNA: TGTGCCTGGAGTGTGGCCTCTCAAGAGACCCAGTACTTC; CDR3 protein: CAWSVASQETQYF
J gene: TRBJ2-5; D gene: .; clone size: few; V gene: TRBV29-1; CDR3 DNA: TGCAGCGCCGGGCCCGGGACGGGGGTGGAGACCCAGTACTTC; CDR3 protein: CSAGPGTGVETQYF
J gene: TRBJ1-5; D gene: TRBD1; clone size: .; V gene: TRBV19; CDR3 DNA: TGTGCCAGTAGTATAGCGGTCAGGGGGCTGCCCCAGCATTTT; CDR3 protein: CASSIAVRGLPQHF
J gene: TRBJ1-5; D gene: TRBD1; clone size: .; V gene: TRBV7-2; CDR3 DNA: TGTGCCAGCAGGGACAGGGGAGGTCAGCCCCAGCATTTT; CDR3 protein: CASRDRGGQPQHF
J gene: TRBJ2-3; D gene: TRBD2; clone size: few; V gene: TRBV7-3; CDR3 DNA: TGTGCCAGCAGCTTATCGACTAGCGGGAGCACAGATACGCAGTATTTT; CDR3 protein: CASSLSTSGSTDTQYF
J gene: TRBJ2-7; D gene: .; clone size: few; V gene: TRBV15; CDR3 DNA: TGTGCCACCAGCCGACGGAGACTCGGTGGAGGGGCCTCTTCCTACGAGCAGTACTTC; CDR3 protein: CATSRRRLGGGASSYEQYF
J gene: TRBJ2-3; D gene: TRBD2; clone size: few; V gene: TRBV5-1; CDR3 DNA: TGCGCCAGCAGACTGGGGGGGAAAGATACGCAGTATTTT; CDR3 protein: CASRLGGKDTQYF
J gene: TRBJ2-3; D gene: .; clone size: .; V gene: TRBV7-3; CDR3 DNA: TGTGCCAGCAGCCGAGAGGCGCCCGGGGGTGGCACAGATACGCAGTATTTT; CDR3 protein: CASSREAPGGGTDTQYF